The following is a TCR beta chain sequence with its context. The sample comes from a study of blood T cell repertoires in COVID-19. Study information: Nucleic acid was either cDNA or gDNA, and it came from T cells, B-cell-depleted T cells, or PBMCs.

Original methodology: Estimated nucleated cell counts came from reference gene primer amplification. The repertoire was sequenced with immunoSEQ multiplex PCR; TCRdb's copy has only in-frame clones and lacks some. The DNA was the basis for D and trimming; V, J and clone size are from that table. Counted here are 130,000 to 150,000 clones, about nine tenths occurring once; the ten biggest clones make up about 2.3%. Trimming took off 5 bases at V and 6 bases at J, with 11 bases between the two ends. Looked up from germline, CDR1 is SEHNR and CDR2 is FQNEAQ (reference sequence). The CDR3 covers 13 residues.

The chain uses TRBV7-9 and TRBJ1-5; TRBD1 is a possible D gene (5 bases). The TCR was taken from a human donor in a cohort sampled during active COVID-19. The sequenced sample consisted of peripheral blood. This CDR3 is CASSNRGGQPQHF. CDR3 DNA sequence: TGTGCCAGCAGCAATAGGGGTGGTCAGCCCCAGCATTTT.